These 21 T cell receptor beta chains share one sample of origin, sequenced in a study of T cells in Graves' hyperthyroidism and ophthalmopathy. TCR beta CDR3 sequences were amplified from RNA transcripts. Using the HTBI primer set, a first-round RT-PCR was run on the TCR CDR3. TCRdb reprocessed the multiplex PCR reads via MiXCR and lists one record per CDR3 protein. The table shows roughly 420,000 distinct CDR3 sequences, with more than 15% occurring only once. The sample consisted of blood. Receptors originate from a woman between 18 and 29 years old with Graves' hyperthyroidism.

As regards this clonotype: A single base separates this from a much larger clone, so it may be a read error. The rearrangement links TRBV6-1 to TRBJ1-2, with 12 bases fitting TRBD1. Germline V gene data show CDR1 as MNHNS and CDR2 as SASEGT. Unmatched junction bases numbered 14, after V lost 6 bases and J lost 6 bases. This CDR3 region has 17 residues. CDR3 in amino acids: CASRPGGTGGLMHGYTF. The CDR3 coding sequence is TGTGCCAGCAGGCCCGGGGGGACAGGGGGCTTAATGCATGGCTACACCTTC.

This clonotype has at least ten counts. V usage is TRBV5-1 and J usage is TRBJ1-1; D ambiguous. Between the trimmed V and J ends, which lost 5 bases and 1 base, there was a span of 9 bases. Germline lookup yields CDR1 SGHRS and CDR2 YFSETQ. The CDR3 contains 13 residues. CDR3 sequence reads: CASRPAANTEAFF. The CDR3 bases are TGCGCCAGCAGGCCGGCGGCGAACACTGAAGCTTTCTTT.

The chain combines TRBV6-1 with TRBJ1-5; D remains ambiguous. V was shortened by 2 bases and J by 9 bases, with 14 bases between the two germline ends. CDR1 MNHNS and CDR2 SASEGT come from the germline V gene. CDR3 length equals 14 residues. Written as DNA, the CDR3 is TGTGCCAGCAGTGAAAGAGGCCCATCCGGGCCCCAGCATTTT. Protein sequence: CASSERGPSGPQHF.

This clonotype was seen just once. One junction end disagrees with the germline gene, perhaps due to a read error. The chain joins TRBV5-1 to TRBJ2-7; a possible D gene is TRBD1 (6 bases). CDR3 length equals 12 residues. The germline CDR1 and CDR2 sequences are SGHRS and YFSETQ. CDR3 sequence: CASRGYWDEQYF. The CDR3 DNA follows: TGTGCCAGCAGGGGATATTGGGACGAGCAGTACTTC.

This clonotype was seen at least ten times. The chain has TRBV4-1 and TRBJ1-5; TRBD1 is a possible D gene (5 bases). Germline V CDR1 and CDR2: MGHRA, YSYEKL. V lost 4 bases to trimming and J lost 1 base, with 11 bases between them. The CDR3 length is 15 residues. The CDR3: CASSPGLLSNQPQHF. CDR3 in DNA: TGCGCCAGCAGCCCGGGGCTATTGAGCAATCAGCCCCAGCATTTT.

This clonotype has at least ten counts. The chain uses TRBV12-3 or TRBV12-4 and TRBJ1-1; D is uncertain. The CDR3 extends over 13 amino acids. V was shortened by 6 bases and J by 6 bases, with 14 bases between the two germline ends. CDR3 nucleotide sequence: TGTGCCAGCAGCCCCGGGTTCGAAGCTGAAGCTTTCTTT. Translated, it gives CASSPGFEAEAFF.

This clonotype was detected ten times or more. V usage is TRBV20-1 and J usage is TRBJ2-2; D unresolved. Germline loops: CDR1 DFQATT, CDR2 SNEGSKA (reference sequence). Trimming stripped 0 bases from V and 2 bases from J, with 4 bases between. The CDR3 loop spans 13 amino acids. The CDR3, as DNA: TGCAGTGCTAGAGAACTAAACACCGGGGAGCTGTTTTTT. It codes for CSARELNTGELFF.

This clonotype was counted between two and nine times. One base away lies a much larger clone, so this may be a sequencing read error. V gene TRBV6-1 combines with J gene TRBJ1-3, with no clear D. Trimming pared 6 bases from V and 6 bases from J, leaving 3 bases between. The CDR3 has 10 amino acids. The germline V gene encodes CDR1 MNHNS and CDR2 SASEGT. The CDR3: CASRENTIYF. The CDR3 region has the DNA TGTGCCAGCAGGGAAAACACCATATATTTT.

The rearrangement links TRBV7-8 to TRBJ1-4; the D gene is possibly TRBD1 (5 bases). Between the trimmed V and J ends, which lost 6 bases and 5 bases, there was a span of 16 bases. CDR3 length: 15 amino acids. The germline V gene has CDR1 SGHVS and CDR2 FQNEAQ. CDR3 protein: CASSKPGLRNEKLFF. The CDR3 bases are TGTGCCAGCAGTAAACCGGGACTCCGAAATGAAAAACTGTTTTTT.

This clonotype has at least ten counts. The chain joins TRBV7-8 to TRBJ2-5; D is undetermined. This CDR3 is built from 16 residues. Trimming cost V 0 bases and J 4 bases, with 15 bases left between them. CDR1 and CDR2 from the germline V gene are SGHVS and FQNEAQ. The CDR3 loop is CASSLASQEIRETQYF. DNA for the CDR3: TGTGCCAGCAGCTTAGCATCGCAGGAAATCCGAGAGACCCAGTACTTC.

This clonotype showed up many times. The rearrangement links TRBV24-1 to TRBJ1-2; 7 bases are a match to TRBD1. Germline V gene sequence: CDR1 KGHDR, CDR2 SFDVKD. The junction had 12 bases not matched to a gene; V was cut back by 5 bases and J by 4 bases. The CDR3 sequence is 16 residues long. This CDR3 reads CATSGPSEGAFYGYTF. The CDR3 bases are TGTGCCACCAGTGGCCCCTCCGAGGGGGCGTTCTATGGCTACACCTTC.

This clonotype was observed many times. V gene TRBV12-3 or TRBV12-4 combines with J gene TRBJ2-7; D possibly corresponds to TRBD2 (7 bases). The CDR3 length is 15 residues. V lost 8 bases and J 0 bases, leaving 17 bases between the germline ends. The CDR3 protein is CASGNGGGSSYEQYF. The CDR3 DNA is TGTGCCAGCGGTAATGGGGGCGGGAGCTCCTACGAGCAGTACTTC.

The chain employs TRBV2 and TRBJ2-1, with 10 positions matching TRBD2. From germline, CDR1 is SNHLY and CDR2 FYNNEI. V was pared by 6 bases and J by 3 bases, with 14 bases of the junction left unmatched. The CDR3 consists of 18 residues. DNA of the CDR3: TGTGCCAGCAGGCGTGGACTAGCGGACGCCTCCCACTACAATGAGCAGTTCTTC. Translation gives CASRRGLADASHYNEQFF.

The sample holds many counts of this clonotype. The V gene is TRBV28, the J gene TRBJ1-5; D is perhaps TRBD1 (6 bases). Between the trimmed V and J ends, which lost 4 bases and 4 bases, there was a span of 11 bases. Germline V gives CDR1 MDHEN, CDR2 SYDVKM. This CDR3 has 14 residues. The CDR3 loop reads CASSSDSQNQPQHF. The CDR3 DNA is TGTGCCAGCAGTTCGGACAGTCAAAATCAGCCCCAGCATTTT.

This clonotype was detected only a few times. The gene calls are TRBV5-1 and TRBJ1-1; D remains unclear. The germline V gene encodes CDR1 SGHRS and CDR2 YFSETQ. Trimming took off 4 bases at V and 1 base at J, with 8 bases between the two ends. The CDR3 runs to 13 residues. The CDR3 DNA sequence: TGCGCCAGCAGCCCCTGGGGGAACACTGAAGCTTTCTTT. Residues: CASSPWGNTEAFF.

This clonotype was observed a few times. This chain links TRBV5-6 with TRBJ1-4; D gene unclear. CDR1 SGHDT and CDR2 YYEEEE come from the germline V gene. There are 14 residues in the CDR3. V was clipped by 2 bases and J by 5 bases, with 10 bases between them. This CDR3 is CASSFGALNEKLFF. CDR3 in DNA: TGTGCCAGCAGCTTTGGCGCCTTAAATGAAAAACTGTTTTTT.

Ten or more counts support this clonotype. The chain links TRBV20-1 to TRBJ2-7; 8 nucleotides agree with TRBD1. The germline V gene has CDR1 DFQATT and CDR2 SNEGSKA (reference sequence). This CDR3 has 15 amino acids. The trim removed 5 bases at V and 7 bases at J, leaving 16 bases unmatched. The CDR3 spells CSASTPQGAAGEQYF. The CDR3 DNA is TGCAGTGCTTCTACCCCCCAGGGGGCCGCCGGAGAGCAGTACTTC.

The chain couples TRBV4-2 to TRBJ2-3; 8 nucleotides align to TRBD2. Unmatched junction bases numbered 7, after V lost 0 bases and J lost 5 bases. Germline V gene data show CDR1 as LGHNA and CDR2 as YNFKEQ. This CDR3 spans 16 amino acids. The DNA of the CDR3 is TGTGCCAGCAGCCAAGATGTCGGGGGGGGAGGAGATACGCAGTATTTT. Its translation: CASSQDVGGGGDTQYF.

A few counts support this clonotype. The rearrangement links TRBV7-9 to TRBJ2-3; D remains unclear. V dropped 1 base and J dropped 2 bases, with 7 bases sitting between them. The CDR3 spans 14 residues. Germline-derived CDR1 and CDR2 are SEHNR and FQNEAQ (reference sequence). The CDR3 coding sequence is TGTGCCAGCAGCTTAGGGGATCCCACAGATACGCAGTATTTT. It yields the protein CASSLGDPTDTQYF.

The chain links TRBV29-1 to TRBJ1-5; D gene uncertain. V was cut by 7 bases and J by 7 bases, with 8 bases left in between. Germline CDR1 reads SQVTM; CDR2 reads ANQGSEA. The CDR3 runs 10 residues. CDR3: CSGGGQPQHF. DNA of the CDR3: TGCAGCGGAGGAGGGCAGCCCCAGCATTTT.

This clonotype was seen at least ten times. The CDR3, as DNA: TGTGCCAGCAGCTTAATGGGGTTTGCCTCCTACGAGCAGTACTTC. This translates into CASSLMGFASYEQYF. This sequence joins TRBV11-1 and TRBJ2-7; no reliable D call. The V end lost 2 bases, the J end lost 0 bases, and 11 bases lay between the germline ends. The germline gives CDR1 SGHAT, CDR2 FQDESV (reference sequence). The CDR3 totals 15 residues.